The clone carrying this T cell receptor beta chain showed up many times. The data derive from a study of molecular identifiers for immune sequencing clone quantification. Each CDR3 protein is one row after TCRdb ran MiXCR on the PCR reads. The table lists approximately 550,000 distinct CDR3 sequences, about 21% of them singletons, with about 0.78% in the top ten. The authors sorted naive CD8 T cells as CD8+CD4-CCR7+CD45RA+. Sequences were obtained from naive CD8+ T cells from blood, with Jurkat cell RNA spiked in. Stated subset: FACS-sorted CD8+CD4-CCR7+CD45RA+ naive T cells. The sequence was collected from a human donor in good health. Some libraries in this study had Jurkat cell RNA spiked in.

CDR3 in amino acids: CASSLGPRLGETQYF. CDR3 DNA: TGTGCCAGCAGCTTAGGCCCTAGGCTGGGAGAGACCCAGTACTTC. V usage is TRBV7-2 and J usage is TRBJ2-5, with unresolved D. The V gene's germline CDR1 is SGHTA and CDR2 FQGNSA. This CDR3 contains 15 residues. Deletions cut 1 base from V and 4 bases from J, with 13 bases between.